This TCR beta chain was documented in a study of response to subunit inactivated influenza vaccine (dated by TCRdb to 2017 to 2018). Broadly, across the study: The study used deep quantitative T cell receptor repertoire profiling to track responses to a trivalent subunit inactivated influenza vaccine. Summary of the overall study and its limitations: The authors suggested that each seasonal influenza vaccination may recruit only a limited number of new T cells.

As to this clonotype: Which antigen it targets is not known. No base qualities exist here, and no much larger clone lies one base off it.

Reading from cysteine to phenylalanine, the CDR3 counts 16 amino acids. The kept DNA is CDR3 alone, 48 bases in frame from the first base. Sequences ENHRY (CDR1) and SYGVKD (CDR2) are obtained from the germline V gene. V ends up 6 bases short and J 1 base short, with an unmatched junction base count of 1. Library generation was performed with RT-PCR. Sequencing took place on an Illumina HiSeq 2500. TCRdb redid the processing of the public reads, applying fastp at Q25 and MiXCR, and retained in-frame beta chains. Each record represents a unique CDR3 protein, reported with the most common genes and DNA among its rows. Counted in this sample were around 250,000 distinct CDR3 sequences; 10% to 15% of them appeared once. Approximately 8.3% of the sample lies in the top ten.

Sequences were derived from non-naive T cells sorted from PBMCs, sampled roughly 15 days before vaccination. The sample's cell subset or site label, decoded: memory T cell fraction. The chain employs TRBV10-3 and TRBJ2-2; 14 central nucleotides agree with TRBD2. The source is a man aged 45-65 years who received an inactivated influenza vaccine. Donor details come from another sample of the same person, matched by shared clones. The CDR3 reads CAIRGTSGRNTGELFF. The nucleotide sequence reads as follows: TGTGCCATCAGAGGGACTAGCGGGAGGAACACCGGGGAGCTGTTTTTT.